Here is one TCR beta chain with its context. As for time point: before trial treatment. The study gave donors nivolumab, ipilimumab, aspirin, low-dose cyclophosphamide and low-dose radiotherapy. The record originates from a study of low-dose radiotherapy and immunotherapy resistance in tumors. Looking at the study overall: Per fraction, Cohort 1 was given 0.5 Gy every 2 weeks, for a total of 6.5 Gy. Intravenous ipilimumab 1 mg/kg every six weeks was given with nivolumab 240 mg every two weeks. Every two weeks, cyclophosphamide 200 mg/m2 was infused one day before radiation plus immunotherapy.

TRAV- and TRBV-specific primers, spanning alpha and beta chains, primed first-strand cDNA. TCR amplification involved 20 to 25 PCR cycles with a constant-region primer and V-primer adapter. In TCRdb, the reads were re-called with MiXCR into one record per CDR3 protein. Among about 64,000 distinct CDR3 sequences listed, around 27% were seen once. V was pared by 5 bases and J by 4 bases, with 14 bases between. Germline V lookup: CDR1 SGHTA, CDR2 FQGNSA. The CDR3 sequence is 14 residues long. The chain couples TRBV7-2 to TRBJ1-2, with D tentatively TRBD1 (6 bases). This TCR was sampled from a male donor with rectosigmoid adenocarcinoma. Material: PBMCs, obtained before treatment. The CDR3 sequence is CASSTRTVPYGYTF. DNA for the CDR3: TGTGCCAGCAGCACCCGGACAGTCCCCTATGGCTACACCTTC. The full variable domain, rest sourced from reference TRBV7-2 and TRBJ1-2, is GAGVSQSPSNKVTEKGKDVELRCDPISGHTALYWYRQSLGQGLEFLIYFQGNSAPDKSGLPSDRFSAERTGGSVSTLTIQRTQQEDSAVYLCASSTRTVPYGYTFGSGTRLTVV.